Sequencing of this TCR beta chain was carried out in a study of shared clonotypes between healthy human individuals. Trimming cost V 4 bases and J 7 bases, with 27 bases left between them. CDR1 is SGHDT and CDR2 is YYEEEE in the germline V gene. This CDR3 spans 18 amino acids. Data came from immunoSEQ multiplex PCR; TCRdb stores just in-frame clones and leaves some out. The profile shows 900,000 to 1,200,000 clones, approximately 80% of them singletons. Specimen: memory CD4+ T cells from PBMCs. Subset meaning: CD45RA-negative fraction. The receptor was derived from a man aged 18 to 30 in good health. Some clones in this sample may be carry-over from other donors' samples. V usage is TRBV5-6 and J usage is TRBJ2-4, with unresolved D. The CDR3 DNA reads TGTGCCAGCAGCCAACCCATTCCGAGGACCCCGGCCGGGAACATTCAGTACTTC. It specifies CASSQPIPRTPAGNIQYF.